What follows are 28 T cell receptor beta chains derived from one specimen sequenced in a study of cytomegalovirus exposure and HLA in healthy donors. Use of 60 Vbeta and 13 Jbeta primers characterized the PCR. TCRdb's copy holds only in-frame clones and misses some; the assay was immunoSEQ multiplex PCR. The table lists about 170,000 clones, approximately 80% of them singletons. The sequenced sample was PBMCs. The receptor source for this set is a woman aged 45 to 65 in good health and CMV-seronegative.

This chain joins TRBV6-1 and TRBJ1-4; 9 nucleotides match TRBD1. The length of the CDR3 is 14 residues. The germline V gene encodes CDR1 MNHNS and CDR2 SASEGT. The trim removed 5 bases at V and 5 bases at J, leaving 3 bases unmatched. The CDR3 region is CASSRQGGNEKLFF. The CDR3 bases are TGTGCCAGCAGTCGACAGGGGGGCAATGAAAAACTGTTTTTT.

This chain joins TRBV19 and TRBJ2-1; 7 nucleotides line up with TRBD2. In germline, CDR1 is LNHDA, CDR2 SQIVND (reference sequence). J was trimmed by 7 bases and V by 4 bases; bases with no gene match: 10. This CDR3 has 15 residues. The CDR3 region has the DNA TGTGCCAGTAGTAAGAGGACTAGTCAAGGGAATGAGCAGTTCTTC. Its translation: CASSKRTSQGNEQFF.

The chain links TRBV15 to TRBJ2-3, with D unclear. Trimming left V 5 bases short and J 1 base short, with 13 bases between. The CDR3 is 15 residues long. Germline V gives CDR1 LNHNV, CDR2 YYDKDF (reference sequence). CDR3 sequence reads: CATSPRVSGTDTQYF. The CDR3 DNA follows: TGTGCCACCAGCCCACGGGTATCTGGCACAGATACGCAGTATTTT.

The chain uses TRBV5-1 and TRBJ2-5; 8 positions agree with TRBD1. The V gene end was trimmed by 0 bases and the J gene end by 7 bases; junction bases not matched to a gene: 5. The length of the CDR3 is 14 residues. The V gene's germline CDR1 is SGHRS and CDR2 YFSETQ. CDR3 nucleotides: TGCGCCAGCAGCTTGGAAGCAGGGGGCGGGACCCAGTACTTC. Translated, it gives CASSLEAGGGTQYF.

The V and J genes are TRBV19 and TRBJ2-7; tentatively, D is TRBD1 (6 bases). The CDR3 has 17 amino acids. The V gene lost 1 base and the J gene lost 2 bases, with 18 bases spanning the gap. Per germline, CDR1 LNHDA and CDR2 SQIVND (reference sequence). The CDR3 DNA reads as TGTGCCAGTAGTATAGTTGGGGGCCCCAGGCCTACCTACGAGCAGTACTTC. Encoded protein: CASSIVGGPRPTYEQYF.

The V and J genes are TRBV19 and TRBJ1-5; TRBD1 might be the D (5 bases). Germline-derived CDR1 and CDR2 are LNHDA and SQIVND (reference sequence). The CDR3 covers 17 residues. With 6 bases removed from V and 1 base from J, the gap between germline ends came to 19 bases. CDR3: CASSDPRGGRSNQPQHF. The CDR3 DNA follows: TGTGCCAGTAGCGACCCCCGGGGGGGTAGGAGCAATCAGCCCCAGCATTTT.

This clone appeared a single time. The J gene is TRBJ2-7, the V gene TRBV28; TRBD1 is a possible D gene (5 bases). The DNA end is more similar to TRBJ2-5, so the J call may be wrong. The CDR3 is 13 amino acids. CDR1 MDHEN and CDR2 SYDVKM come from the germline V gene. CDR3 bases: TGTGCCACCAAACTGACAGTGCAAGAGACCCAGTACTTC. Its protein product is CATKLTVQETQYF.

The gene calls are TRBV28 and TRBJ2-7, with 9 bases matching TRBD1. The V segment lost 5 bases and the J segment 6 bases; nucleotides outside the gene matches: 11. Germline V gene data show CDR1 as MDHEN and CDR2 as SYDVKM. The CDR3 spans 15 residues. The CDR3 loop is CASSRQGVFSSEQYF. CDR3 nucleotides: TGTGCCAGCAGTAGACAGGGGGTGTTTTCTTCCGAGCAGTACTTC.

The V call is TRBV21-1, the J call TRBJ2-7; the table's D gene call, TRBD1, was not cross checked with the DNA. TRBV21-1 is a listed pseudogene. The length of the CDR3 is 15 residues. The CDR3 loop reads CASSKPHQGDYEQYF. The CDR3, as DNA: TGTGCCAGCAGCAAGCCGCACCAGGGGGACTACGAGCAGTACTTC.

J is TRBJ2-7 and V is TRBV18; TRBD2 aligns across 8 bases. The junction had 10 bases not matched to a gene; V was cut back by 3 bases and J by 6 bases. The CDR3 is made up of 15 amino acids. The germline gives CDR1 KGHSH, CDR2 LQKENI. The CDR3 DNA is TGTGCCAGCTCACCGACGGGGGGGGATACAGTCGAGCAGTACTTC. It translates to CASSPTGGDTVEQYF.

In this sample, this clone turned up a few times. The V and J genes are TRBV27 and TRBJ2-7, with TRBD2 matching over 12 bases. The CDR3 sequence is 16 residues long. The germline CDR1 and CDR2 sequences are MNHEY and SMNVEV (reference sequence). Trimming took 5 bases from V and 1 from J; bases not matched to a gene: 6. This chain's CDR3 is CASSRRTSGASYEQYF. In nucleotides, the CDR3 is TGTGCCAGCAGTAGACGGACTAGCGGGGCTTCCTACGAGCAGTACTTC.

V gene TRBV5-1 combines with J gene TRBJ1-2, with D perhaps matching TRBD1 (5 bases). CDR3 size: 12 residues. The germline gives CDR1 SGHRS, CDR2 YFSETQ. Deletions cut 3 bases from V and 6 bases from J, with 9 bases between. This chain's CDR3 is CASSSAGNGYTF. The CDR3, as DNA: TGCGCCAGCAGCTCCGCAGGGAATGGCTACACCTTC. Using reference TRBV5-1 and TRBJ1-2 for the parts outside the CDR3, the full variable domain is KAGVTQTPRYLIKTRGQQVTLSCSPISGHRSVSWYQQTPGQGLQFLFEYFSETQRNKGNFPGRFSGRQFSNSRSEMNVSTLELGDSALYLCASSSAGNGYTFGSGTRLTVV.

V is TRBV11-3 and J is TRBJ2-1, with 9 bases fitting TRBD2. The germline V gene has CDR1 SGHNT and CDR2 YENEEA. The V and J ends lost 5 bases and 2 bases, in that order; junction bases with no gene match: 1. The CDR3 extends over 14 amino acids. CDR3 sequence reads: CASSKRGAYNEQFF. Written as DNA, the CDR3 is TGTGCCAGCAGCAAGCGGGGGGCCTACAATGAGCAGTTCTTC.

The gene calls are TRBV11-2 and TRBJ2-5, with D possibly matching TRBD2 (7 bases). Near its end, the DNA agrees better with TRBJ2-7, so the J call may be wrong. CDR1 is SGHAT and CDR2 is FQNNGV in the germline V gene. The CDR3 extends over 16 amino acids. CDR3 protein: CASSLMGGGLSYEQYF. CDR3 sequence (DNA): TGTGCCAGCAGCTTAATGGGCGGGGGCTTATCCTACGAGCAGTACTTC.

This clone was counted a single time. The chain couples TRBV2 to TRBJ2-2, with TRBD1 identical over 12 bases. Germline lookup yields CDR1 SNHLY and CDR2 FYNNEI. V lost 6 bases and J lost 6; bases outside the gene matches: 5. The CDR3 runs to 15 residues. CDR3 sequence (DNA): TGTGCCAGCAGGGGACAGGGGGCGGGTGCCGGGGAGCTGTTTTTT. It encodes CASRGQGAGAGELFF.

The chain is built from TRBV2 and TRBJ1-3, with D uncertain. Germline V CDR1 and CDR2: SNHLY, FYNNEI. Trimming removed 3 bases from V and 4 bases from J, with 13 bases in between. This CDR3 comprises 15 residues. This CDR3 reads CASSEQLWWGNTIYF. The CDR3 nucleotides read TGTGCCAGCAGTGAGCAACTCTGGTGGGGAAACACCATATATTTT.

The chain uses TRBV5-1 and TRBJ2-7; TRBD2 aligns across 9 bases. V lost 2 bases and J lost 5; bases outside the gene matches: 5. This CDR3 has 14 residues. Germline CDR1 SGHRS, CDR2 YFSETQ. CDR3 sequence reads: CASSFTGTSHEQYF. The CDR3 DNA follows: TGCGCCAGCAGCTTTACCGGGACTAGCCACGAGCAGTACTTC.

Concerning this clone itself: One end of the junction does not line up with germline, which may come from a read error. The gene calls are TRBV15 and TRBJ2-7, with unresolved D. Germline-derived CDR1 and CDR2 are LNHNV and YYDKDF (reference sequence). The CDR3 loop spans 16 amino acids. In DNA, the CDR3 is TGTGCCACCAGCAGAGATCGCGAGACTTCTCCCCGCGAGCAGTGCTTC. Translating it yields CATSRDRETSPREQCF.

The rearrangement links TRBV7-3 to TRBJ2-3, with 10 nucleotides matching TRBD1. The CDR3 extends over 17 amino acids. Looked up from germline, CDR1 is SGHTA and CDR2 is FQGTGA. The ends lost 5 bases at V and 0 bases at J; junction bases unmatched: 8. CDR3 in amino acids: CASSRTGTGASTDTQYF. CDR3 sequence (DNA): TGTGCCAGCAGCAGGACAGGGACAGGGGCCAGCACAGATACGCAGTATTTT.

This sequence joins TRBV2 and TRBJ2-1, with D uncertain. There are 17 residues in the CDR3. Germline V CDR1 and CDR2: SNHLY, FYNNEI. V lost 7 bases, J lost 7 bases, and 26 bases lay in between. CDR3: CASTLRLGRNDFNEQFF. The CDR3 nucleotides are TGTGCCAGCACCCTAAGGCTGGGCAGAAACGATTTTAATGAGCAGTTCTTC. The entire variable domain, with the rest obtained from reference TRBV2 and TRBJ2-1, is as follows: EPEVTQTPSHQVTQMGQEVILRCVPISNHLYFYWYRQILGQKVEFLVSFYNNEISEKSEIFDDQFSVERPDGSNFTLKIRSTKLEDSAMYFCASTLRLGRNDFNEQFFGPGTRLTVL.

The V call is TRBV6-5, the J call TRBJ1-5; TRBD1 aligns across 7 bases. The CDR3 covers 15 residues. The ends lost 5 bases at V and 4 bases at J; junction bases unmatched: 8. Germline V gene sequence: CDR1 MNHEY, CDR2 SVGAGI. The CDR3 DNA follows: TGTGCCAGCAGTGCCGGGACAGTTGGGAATCAGCCCCAGCATTTT. Residues: CASSAGTVGNQPQHF.

There are a few counts of this clone. The CDR3: CASSYSTGGNTEAFF. In nucleotides, the CDR3 is TGTGCCAGCAGTTACTCGACAGGGGGGAACACTGAAGCTTTCTTT. This chain connects TRBV27 to TRBJ1-1, with 9 bases aligning to TRBD1. Trimming cost V 4 bases and J 1 base; bases outside gene matches: 4. The CDR3 sequence is 15 residues long. Per the germline V gene, CDR1 is MNHEY and CDR2 is SMNVEV (reference sequence).

The chain links TRBV7-9 to TRBJ1-2, with D unclear. The V gene's germline CDR1 is SEHNR and CDR2 FQNEAQ (reference sequence). CDR3 length: 12 amino acids. V was cut by 6 bases and J by 5 bases, with 10 bases left in between. The CDR3 loop is CASRGTGYGYTF. For the CDR3, the DNA is TGTGCCAGCAGAGGTACGGGTTATGGCTACACCTTC. The full variable domain, in which reference TRBV7-9 and TRBJ1-2 provide the parts outside the CDR3, is DTGVSQNPRHKITKRGQNVTFRCDPISEHNRLYWYRQTLGQGPEFLTYFQNEAQLEKSRLLSDRFSAERPKGSFSTLEIQRTEQGDSAMYLCASRGTGYGYTFGSGTRLTVV.

The chain has TRBV29-1 and TRBJ2-5; 13 nucleotides align to TRBD2. The V gene's germline CDR1 is SQVTM and CDR2 ANQGSEA. V shed 7 bases, J shed 7 bases, and the junction held 12 bases outside the gene matches. The CDR3 runs to 15 residues. CDR3 sequence reads: CSGRLAGGGTGTQYF. CDR3 in DNA: TGCAGCGGTCGACTAGCGGGGGGCGGTACCGGGACCCAGTACTTC.

The gene calls are TRBV9 and TRBJ2-7; possibly TRBD2 for D (6 bases). This CDR3 has 15 amino acids. Deletions cut 4 bases from V and 5 bases from J, with 19 bases between. CDR1 is SGDLS, CDR2 YYNGEE, per germline. In DNA, the CDR3 is TGTGCCAGCAGCTCCGGAGGGTTGCGGGACCACGAGCAGTACTTC. Amino acids: CASSSGGLRDHEQYF.

The gene calls are TRBV9 and TRBJ1-1; D is undetermined. The V end was cut by 0 bases, the J end by 1 base, with 7 bases between. This CDR3 spans 14 amino acids. The germline gives CDR1 SGDLS, CDR2 YYNGEE. The CDR3 DNA follows: TGTGCCAGCAGCGTAGCTACCGGGAACACTGAAGCTTTCTTT. Its protein is CASSVATGNTEAFF.

The CDR3 sequence is CASSSDRGRINEQFF. The CDR3 DNA sequence: TGTGCCAGCAGTAGCGACAGGGGGCGTATCAATGAGCAGTTCTTC. The chain is built from TRBV6-1 and TRBJ2-1, with 10 positions matching TRBD1. Germline V CDR1 and CDR2: MNHNS, SASEGT. CDR3 size: 15 residues. The V and J ends lost 5 bases and 6 bases, in that order; junction bases with no gene match: 7.

Worth noting for this clone: Compared with germline, one end of the junction differs, possibly owing to a read error. The chain links TRBV7-9 to TRBJ2-7, with no clear D. From germline, CDR1 is SEHNR and CDR2 FQNEAQ (reference sequence). The CDR3 sequence is 12 residues long. The DNA of the CDR3 is TGTTCCAGCAGCCCGGGTGCCTACGAGCAGTACTTC. It yields the protein CSSSPGAYEQYF.